Shown below are 2 T cell receptor beta chains from a single sample sequenced in a study of Graves' ophthalmopathy and Graves' hyperthyroidism. RNA transcripts yielded amplified TCR beta CDR3 regions. HTBI primers primed a first-round RT-PCR, and a second-round multiplex PCR followed. TCRdb redid the calling of the multiplex PCR reads with MiXCR, one entry per CDR3 protein. The data hold some 410,000 distinct CDR3 sequences, with around 21% observed a single time. Sequenced input: peripheral blood. The receptors were gathered from a woman aged 18-29 years with stable Graves' hyperthyroidism.

This clonotype occurred a few times. J is TRBJ2-5 and V is TRBV5-1; the D call may be TRBD1 or TRBD2 (5 bases each). Germline assignment: CDR1 SGHRS and CDR2 YFSETQ. The V end was cut by 4 bases, the J end by 1 base, with 14 bases between. This CDR3 is built from 15 residues. The CDR3, as DNA: TGCGCCAGCAGCAGAACACGGGACCCCCAAGAGACCCAGTACTTC. Translation gives CASSRTRDPQETQYF.

The V call is TRBV5-1, the J call TRBJ1-2, with D tentatively TRBD1 (5 bases). This CDR3 is 14 amino acids long. Germline-derived CDR1 and CDR2 are SGHRS and YFSETQ. The V end was cut by 0 bases, the J end by 8 bases, with 14 bases between. The CDR3 coding sequence is TGCGCCAGCAGCTTGGGGGACCAGACGAAAGGCTACACCTTC. As protein: CASSLGDQTKGYTF.